This T cell receptor (beta chain) was captured in a study of monozygotic twins with inflammatory bowel disease. With the 5' RACE reads reprocessed, TCRdb shows one record per CDR3 protein and no DNA. The sample yields some 440,000 distinct CDR3 sequences, of which the top ten take up 2% to 3%. This CDR3 comprises 15 residues. CDR1 is ENHRY and CDR2 is SYGVKD in the germline V gene. The chain couples TRBV10-3 to TRBJ1-5; without DNA, the TCRdb call of TRBD1 cannot be checked. Sequences were obtained from blood. This clonotype originated in a human donor with ulcerative colitis or Crohn's disease, or a healthy co-twin of an affected twin (not recorded which). The CDR3 region is CAISERGPHNQPQHF.